This TCR beta chain was captured by sequencing in a study of T cell repertoires in cytomegalovirus infection. The wider study: In public TCR beta signatures, there were indications of both CMV infection and matching HLA type.

Germline assignment: CDR1 GTSNPN and CDR2 SVGIG (reference sequence). This CDR3 has 14 residues. Trimming shortened V by 3 bases and J by 12 bases, and 21 bases separated the two germline ends. Notes on this clonotype: Antigen unknown.

Notes on the study in general: Carriers of CMV plus the relevant HLA were identified by cumulative public TCR beta family frequency. CMV-specific HLA-C-restricted TCR beta clonotypes dominated the ex vivo response.

Using its own MiXCR run on the reads, TCRdb lists one record per CDR3 protein. The sample has nearly 700,000 distinct CDR3 sequences; around 32% are singletons. This TCR was sampled from a human donor in good health (CMV status not recorded). Some clones in this sample may be carry-over from other donors' samples. The chain joins TRBV30 to TRBJ2-1; D not certain. Sample: cultured PBMCs, taken from culture after CMV antigen stimulation. This CDR3 is CAWSSRTVSPRQFF. As DNA, the CDR3 is TGTGCCTGGAGCTCCCGGACCGTTTCCCCCCGGCAGTTCTTC.